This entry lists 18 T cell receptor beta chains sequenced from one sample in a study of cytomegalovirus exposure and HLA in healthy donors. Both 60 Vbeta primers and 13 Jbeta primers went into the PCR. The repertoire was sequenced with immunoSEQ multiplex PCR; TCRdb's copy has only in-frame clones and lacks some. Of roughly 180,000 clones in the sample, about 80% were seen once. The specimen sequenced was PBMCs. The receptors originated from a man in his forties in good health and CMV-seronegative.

CDR3: CASTWAGGEETQYF. The CDR3 coding sequence is TGCGCCAGCACGTGGGCGGGTGGGGAAGAGACCCAGTACTTC. The chain links TRBV5-1 to TRBJ2-5; perhaps TRBD2 as D (5 bases). In germline, CDR1 is SGHRS, CDR2 YFSETQ. Trimming pared 6 bases from V and 3 bases from J, leaving 15 bases between. The CDR3 extends over 14 amino acids.

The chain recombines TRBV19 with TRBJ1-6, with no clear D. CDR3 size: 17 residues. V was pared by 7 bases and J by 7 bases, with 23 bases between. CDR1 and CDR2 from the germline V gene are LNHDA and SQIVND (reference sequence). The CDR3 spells CASTPDLIGPGNSPLHF. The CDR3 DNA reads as TGTGCCAGTACCCCGGATCTTATTGGCCCGGGGAATTCACCCCTCCACTTT.

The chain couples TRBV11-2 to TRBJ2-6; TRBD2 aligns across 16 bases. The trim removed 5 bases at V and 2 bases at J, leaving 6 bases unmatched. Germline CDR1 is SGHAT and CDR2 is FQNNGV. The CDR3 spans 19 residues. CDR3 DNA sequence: TGTGCCAGCAGCCCAGGGACTAGCGGGAGGGGGCCTGGGGCCAACGTCCTGACTTTC. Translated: CASSPGTSGRGPGANVLTF.

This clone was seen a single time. The CDR3 region is CASSSVDTSGNTIYF. The CDR3, as DNA: TGTGCCAGCAGCAGTGTCGACACGTCTGGAAACACCATATATTTT. The chain recombines TRBV5-5 with TRBJ1-3, with D unclear. V lost 4 bases to trimming and J lost 1 base, with 12 bases between them. Germline V gene sequence: CDR1 SGHKS, CDR2 YYEKEE (reference sequence). This CDR3 comprises 15 residues.

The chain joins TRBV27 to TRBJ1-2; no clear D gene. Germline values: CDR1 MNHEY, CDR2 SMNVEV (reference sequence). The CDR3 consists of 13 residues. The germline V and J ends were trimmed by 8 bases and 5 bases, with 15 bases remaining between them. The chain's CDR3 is CASGSREPYGYTF. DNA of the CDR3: TGTGCCAGCGGATCTAGAGAGCCTTATGGCTACACCTTC.

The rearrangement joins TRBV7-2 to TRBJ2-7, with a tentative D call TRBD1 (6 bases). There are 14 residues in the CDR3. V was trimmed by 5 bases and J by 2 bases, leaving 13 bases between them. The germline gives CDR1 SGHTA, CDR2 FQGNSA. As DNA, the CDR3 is TGTGCCAGCAGCGGGTGGGACACCCCCTACGAGCAGTACTTC. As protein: CASSGWDTPYEQYF.

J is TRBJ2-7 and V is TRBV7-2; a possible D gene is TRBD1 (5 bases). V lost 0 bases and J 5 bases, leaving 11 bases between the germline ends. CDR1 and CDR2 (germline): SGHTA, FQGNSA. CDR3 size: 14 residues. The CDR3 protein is CASSLAPGIHEQYF. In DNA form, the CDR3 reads TGTGCCAGCAGCTTAGCTCCAGGGATCCACGAGCAGTACTTC.

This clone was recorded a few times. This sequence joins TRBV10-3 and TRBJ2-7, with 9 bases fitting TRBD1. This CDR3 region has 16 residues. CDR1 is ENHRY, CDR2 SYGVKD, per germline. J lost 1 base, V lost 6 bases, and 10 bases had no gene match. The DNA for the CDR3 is TGTGCCATCAGCGACGGTGGGACAGGGCTTTCCTACGAGCAGTACTTC. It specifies CAISDGGTGLSYEQYF.

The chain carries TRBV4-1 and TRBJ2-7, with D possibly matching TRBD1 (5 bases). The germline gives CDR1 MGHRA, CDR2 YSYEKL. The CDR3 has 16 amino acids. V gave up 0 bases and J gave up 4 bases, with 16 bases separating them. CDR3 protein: CASSQEGVRARYEQYF. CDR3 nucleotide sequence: TGCGCCAGCAGCCAAGAAGGTGTCAGGGCGAGATACGAGCAGTACTTC.

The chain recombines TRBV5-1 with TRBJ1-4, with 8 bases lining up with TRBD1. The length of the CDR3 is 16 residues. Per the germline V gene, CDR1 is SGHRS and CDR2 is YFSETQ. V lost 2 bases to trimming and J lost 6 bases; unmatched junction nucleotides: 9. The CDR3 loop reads CASSFGPGTGDEKLFF. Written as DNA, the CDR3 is TGCGCCAGCAGCTTCGGACCCGGGACAGGAGATGAAAAACTGTTTTTT.

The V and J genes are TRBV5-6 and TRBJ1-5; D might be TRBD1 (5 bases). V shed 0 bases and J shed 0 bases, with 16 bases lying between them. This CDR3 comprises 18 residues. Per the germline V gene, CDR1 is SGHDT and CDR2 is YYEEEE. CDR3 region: CASSLGQQLHYSNQPQHF. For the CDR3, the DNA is TGTGCCAGCAGCTTGGGACAGCAACTCCATTATAGCAATCAGCCCCAGCATTTT.

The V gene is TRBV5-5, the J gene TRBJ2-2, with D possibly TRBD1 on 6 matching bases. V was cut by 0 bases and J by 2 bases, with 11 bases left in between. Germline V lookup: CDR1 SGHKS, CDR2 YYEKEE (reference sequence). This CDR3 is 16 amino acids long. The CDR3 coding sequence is TGTGCCAGCAGCTTGGTGAGCAGGGGTAACACCGGGGAGCTGTTTTTT. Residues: CASSLVSRGNTGELFF.

The CDR3 is CASSLAGGRGTEAFF. The CDR3 nucleotides are TGTGCCAGCAGCTTGGCCGGGGGGCGAGGGACTGAAGCTTTCTTT. The gene calls are TRBV5-5 and TRBJ1-1, with D possibly TRBD1 on 6 matching bases. Germline V CDR1 and CDR2: SGHKS, YYEKEE (reference sequence). The CDR3 covers 15 residues. The V end was cut by 0 bases, the J end by 5 bases, with 14 bases between.

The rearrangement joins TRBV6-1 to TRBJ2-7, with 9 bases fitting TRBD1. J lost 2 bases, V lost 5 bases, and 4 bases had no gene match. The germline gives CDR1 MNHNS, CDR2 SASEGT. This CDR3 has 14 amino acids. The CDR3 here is CASSSGTGTYEQYF. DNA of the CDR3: TGTGCCAGCAGTTCCGGGACAGGGACCTACGAGCAGTACTTC.

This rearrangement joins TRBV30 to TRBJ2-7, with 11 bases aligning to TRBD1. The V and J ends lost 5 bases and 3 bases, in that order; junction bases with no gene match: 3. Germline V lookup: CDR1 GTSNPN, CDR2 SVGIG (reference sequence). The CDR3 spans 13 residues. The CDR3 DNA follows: TGTGCCTGGGGGGGACAGGGGGGCTACGAGCAGTACTTC. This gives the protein CAWGGQGGYEQYF.

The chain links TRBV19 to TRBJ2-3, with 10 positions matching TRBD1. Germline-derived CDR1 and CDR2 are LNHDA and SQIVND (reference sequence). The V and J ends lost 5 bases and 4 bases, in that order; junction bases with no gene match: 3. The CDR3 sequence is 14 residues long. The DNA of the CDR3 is TGTGCCAGTAGTCCCGGGACAGGGGCAGATACGCAGTATTTT. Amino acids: CASSPGTGADTQYF. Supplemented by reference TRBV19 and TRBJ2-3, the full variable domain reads DGGITQSPKYLFRKEGQNVTLSCEQNLNHDAMYWYRQDPGQGLRLIYYSQIVNDFQKGDIAEGYSVSREKKESFPLTVTSAQKNPTAFYLCASSPGTGADTQYFGPGTRLTVL.

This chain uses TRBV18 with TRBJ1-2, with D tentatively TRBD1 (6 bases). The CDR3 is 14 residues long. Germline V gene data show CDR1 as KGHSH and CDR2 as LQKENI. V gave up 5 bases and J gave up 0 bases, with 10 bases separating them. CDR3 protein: CASSLGASNYGYTF. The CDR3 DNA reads TGTGCCAGCTCATTGGGGGCCTCTAACTATGGCTACACCTTC.

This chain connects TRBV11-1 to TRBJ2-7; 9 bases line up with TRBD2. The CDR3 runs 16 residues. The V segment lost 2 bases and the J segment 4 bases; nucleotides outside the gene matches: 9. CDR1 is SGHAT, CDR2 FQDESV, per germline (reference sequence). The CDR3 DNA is TGTGCCAGCAGCTTATGGGCTAGCGGGGTGATGTACGAGCAGTACTTC. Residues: CASSLWASGVMYEQYF.